The 13 T cell receptor beta chains listed next were all sequenced from one sample in a study of post-analysis software for immune sequencing data. Study-level findings and limits: About 5 TRBV segments appeared more often in patients than in controls, and TRBV5-6, TRBV5-1 and TRBV20-1 were among these.

The antigens for these receptors are not known. Tagging with unique molecular identifiers was a feature of the TCR beta cDNA libraries. TCRdb reprocessed the PCR reads via MiXCR and lists one record per CDR3 protein. The data contain approximately 730,000 distinct CDR3 sequences, around 27% of them singletons. The sample consisted of blood. The receptors were gathered from a girl aged 10-17 years with multiple sclerosis.

V usage is TRBV20-1 and J usage is TRBJ2-3; maybe TRBD2 (7 bases). The V end lost 5 bases, the J end lost 2 bases, and 14 bases lay between the germline ends. This CDR3 is built from 14 residues. The germline gives CDR1 DFQATT, CDR2 SNEGSKA (reference sequence). The chain's CDR3 is CSAPGGQSTDTQYF. CDR3 nucleotide sequence: TGCAGTGCTCCGGGGGGCCAGTCCACAGATACGCAGTATTTT.

The rearrangement joins TRBV6-5 to TRBJ2-5, with 7 bases aligning to TRBD2. Near its end, the DNA agrees better with TRBJ2-7, so the J call may be wrong. The CDR3 length is 18 residues. CDR1 is MNHEY, CDR2 SVGAGI, per germline. CDR3 coding DNA: TGTGCCAGCAGTTACACCTCTCATACCCCAGCGGGACGGGACGAGCAGTACTTC. Encoded protein: CASSYTSHTPAGRDEQYF.

The rearrangement links TRBV20-1 to TRBJ2-1, with D hard to call. CDR1 is DFQATT and CDR2 is SNEGSKA in the germline V gene (reference sequence). V shed 0 bases and J shed 5 bases, with 17 bases lying between them. The CDR3 is 16 residues long. CDR3 residues: CSARDPPKDTNNEQFF. The CDR3 DNA sequence: TGCAGTGCTAGAGATCCACCGAAAGACACGAACAATGAGCAGTTCTTC.

This clonotype was observed a few times. The CDR3 DNA reads as TGTGCCAGCAAACTCGTCGCGGGTCAAAATGAGCAGTACTTC. Translating gives CASKLVAGQNEQYF. The V call is TRBV6-4, the J call TRBJ2-5; tentative D call: TRBD2 (5 bases). The germline V and J ends were trimmed by 7 bases and 11 bases, with 23 bases remaining between them. Germline V CDR1 and CDR2: MRHNA, SNTAGT. The CDR3 consists of 14 residues.

This clonotype came up once. CDR3 in amino acids: CASSARVANQPQHF. The DNA for the CDR3 is TGTGCCAGCAGCGCCAGGGTGGCCAATCAGCCCCAGCATTTT. The chain recombines TRBV7-2 with TRBJ1-5; maybe TRBD1 (5 bases). Germline CDR1 is SGHTA and CDR2 is FQGNSA. The length of the CDR3 is 14 residues. V was clipped by 5 bases and J by 3 bases, with 11 bases between them.

This clonotype showed up just once. The chain combines TRBV20-1 with TRBJ2-7; D is possibly TRBD1 (7 bases). The CDR3 consists of 13 residues. Germline assignment: CDR1 DFQATT and CDR2 SNEGSKA (reference sequence). Trimming took off 7 bases at V and 5 bases at J, with 18 bases between the two ends. CDR3 sequence: CSVGGQNTHEQYF. CDR3 DNA sequence: TGCAGTGTCGGGGGACAGAATACCCACGAGCAGTACTTC.

CDR3 in DNA: TGCAGTGCCAAGAGGGGAGCGGGAGGTTTAGAGACCCAGTACTTC. It codes for CSAKRGAGGLETQYF. V is TRBV20-1 and J is TRBJ2-5; 9 positions agree with TRBD2. Germline V gene data show CDR1 as DFQATT and CDR2 as SNEGSKA (reference sequence). V lost 6 bases to trimming and J lost 4 bases; unmatched junction nucleotides: 12. CDR3 size: 15 residues.

Here the CDR3 reads CSAPPLAGKSDTQYF. The CDR3 coding sequence is TGCAGTGCGCCGCCACTAGCGGGGAAATCAGATACGCAGTATTTT. The chain couples TRBV20-1 to TRBJ2-3; 10 bases map to TRBD2. Germline CDR1 and CDR2: DFQATT and SNEGSKA (reference sequence). Unmatched junction bases numbered 10, after V lost 6 bases and J lost 4 bases. This CDR3 has 15 amino acids.

The rearrangement uses TRBV3-1 and TRBJ1-2; D unclear. The V and J ends lost 1 base and 8 bases respectively, with 8 bases between them. The germline V gene has CDR1 LGHDT and CDR2 YNNKEL (reference sequence). This CDR3 comprises 12 residues. The CDR3 sequence: CASSQGRRGYTF. The CDR3 nucleotides are TGTGCCAGCAGCCAAGGACGTCGGGGCTACACCTTC.

V is TRBV4-3 and J is TRBJ1-6; D unclear. The CDR3 is 16 residues long. In germline, CDR1 is LGHNA, CDR2 YSLEER. V was cut by 0 bases and J by 6 bases, with 12 bases left in between. The CDR3 spells CASSQDPGESNSPLHF. CDR3 DNA sequence: TGCGCCAGCAGCCAAGATCCCGGGGAGAGTAATTCACCCCTCCACTTT.

This clonotype was picked up one time. A single base separates this from a much larger clone, so it may be a read error. CDR3 DNA sequence: TGTGCCAGCAGCTCGCAGCGGGGGGGTTACAATGAGCAGGTCTTC. Translating it yields CASSSQRGGYNEQVF. This chain connects TRBV7-8 to TRBJ2-1; 10 bases align to TRBD2. The CDR3 spans 15 residues. In germline, CDR1 is SGHVS, CDR2 FQNEAQ.

The chain is built from TRBV5-6 and TRBJ1-6; D is perhaps TRBD1 (5 bases). The CDR3 extends over 15 amino acids. CDR1 SGHDT and CDR2 YYEEEE come from the germline V gene. Trimming pared 3 bases from V and 9 bases from J, leaving 16 bases between. The DNA of the CDR3 is TGTGCCAGCAGCTATTATAACCAGGGTGGTTCACCCCTCCACTTT. The encoded protein is CASSYYNQGGSPLHF.

The V call is TRBV6-2 or TRBV6-3, the J call TRBJ2-7; TRBD2 agrees at 11 bases. Trimming removed 6 bases from V and 5 bases from J; junction bases left unmatched: 12. The CDR3 is 16 amino acids. The germline V gene has CDR1 MNHEY and CDR2 SVGEGT. As DNA, the CDR3 is TGTGCCAGCAGCCGAGACCCTAGCGGGGGGTGGAACGAGCAGTACGTC. Amino acid sequence: CASSRDPSGGWNEQYV.